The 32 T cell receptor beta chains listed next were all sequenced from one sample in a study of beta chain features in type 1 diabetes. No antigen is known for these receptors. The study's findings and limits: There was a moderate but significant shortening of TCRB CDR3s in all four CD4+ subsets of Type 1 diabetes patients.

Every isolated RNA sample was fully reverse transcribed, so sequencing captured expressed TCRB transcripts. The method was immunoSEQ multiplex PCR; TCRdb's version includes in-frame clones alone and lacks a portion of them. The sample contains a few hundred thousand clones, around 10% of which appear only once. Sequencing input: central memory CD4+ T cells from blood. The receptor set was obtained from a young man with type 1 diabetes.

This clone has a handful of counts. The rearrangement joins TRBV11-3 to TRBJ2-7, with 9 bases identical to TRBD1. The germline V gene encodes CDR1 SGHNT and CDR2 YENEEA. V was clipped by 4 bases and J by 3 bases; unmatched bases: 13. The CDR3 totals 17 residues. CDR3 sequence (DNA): TGTGCCAGCAGCTCAATACTGCCGGGACAGGGAGTCTACGAGCAGTACTTC. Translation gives CASSSILPGQGVYEQYF.

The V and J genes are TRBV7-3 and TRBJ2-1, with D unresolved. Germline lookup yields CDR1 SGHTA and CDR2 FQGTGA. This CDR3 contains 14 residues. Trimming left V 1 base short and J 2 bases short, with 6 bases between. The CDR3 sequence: CASSLNAAYNEQFF. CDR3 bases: TGTGCCAGCAGCTTAAATGCAGCCTACAATGAGCAGTTCTTC.

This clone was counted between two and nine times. CDR3 in DNA: TGTGCCAGCAGCCCGGCGGGACCTAGCAGGGTCAACTATGGCTACACCTTC. It yields the protein CASSPAGPSRVNYGYTF. The rearrangement links TRBV28 to TRBJ1-2; D is perhaps TRBD1 (5 bases). The germline V and J ends were trimmed by 6 bases and 2 bases, with 22 bases remaining between them. There are 17 residues in the CDR3. The germline V gene has CDR1 MDHEN and CDR2 SYDVKM.

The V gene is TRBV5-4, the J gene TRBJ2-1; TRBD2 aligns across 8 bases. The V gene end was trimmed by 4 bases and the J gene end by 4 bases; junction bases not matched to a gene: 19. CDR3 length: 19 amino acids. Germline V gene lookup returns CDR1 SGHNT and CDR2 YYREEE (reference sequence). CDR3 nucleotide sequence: TGTGCCAGCAGCCCACCCTCCGGGACTAGTTTCCGTGCTTACAATGAGCAGTTCTTC. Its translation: CASSPPSGTSFRAYNEQFF. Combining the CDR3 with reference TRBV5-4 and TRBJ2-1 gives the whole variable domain ETGVTQSPTHLIKTRGQQVTLRCSSQSGHNTVSWYQQALGQGPQFIFQYYREEENGRGNFPPRFSGLQFPNYSSELNVNALELDDSALYLCASSPPSGTSFRAYNEQFFGPGTRLTVL.

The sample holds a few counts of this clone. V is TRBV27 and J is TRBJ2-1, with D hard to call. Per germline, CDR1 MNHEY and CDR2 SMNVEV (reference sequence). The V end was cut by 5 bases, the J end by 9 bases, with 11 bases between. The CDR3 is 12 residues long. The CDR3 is CASSLDWGEQFF. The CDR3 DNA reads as TGTGCCAGCAGTCTCGACTGGGGTGAGCAGTTCTTC.

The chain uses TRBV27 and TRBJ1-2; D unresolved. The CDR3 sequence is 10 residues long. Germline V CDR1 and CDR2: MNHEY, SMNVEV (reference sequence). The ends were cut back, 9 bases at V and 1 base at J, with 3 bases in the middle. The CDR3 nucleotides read TGTGCCAGGGATAACTATGGCTACACCTTC. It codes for CARDNYGYTF.

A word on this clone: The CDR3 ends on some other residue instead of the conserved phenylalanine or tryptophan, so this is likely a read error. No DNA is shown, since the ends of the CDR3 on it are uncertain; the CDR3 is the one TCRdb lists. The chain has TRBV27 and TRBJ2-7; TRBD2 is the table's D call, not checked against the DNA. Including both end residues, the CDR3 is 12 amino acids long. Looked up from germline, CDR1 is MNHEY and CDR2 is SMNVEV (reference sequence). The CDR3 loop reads CASSFLPDSYPG.

The CDR3 DNA follows: TGTGCCAGCAGCTTCCGTTCTGAAGCTTTCTTT. Encoded protein: CASSFRSEAFF. The gene calls are TRBV7-2 and TRBJ1-1; D remains ambiguous. The V gene's germline CDR1 is SGHTA and CDR2 FQGNSA. The CDR3 spans 11 residues. V was clipped by 3 bases and J by 6 bases, with 5 bases between them.

CDR3 loop: CASSLSRGAGKLFF. DNA of the CDR3: TGTGCCAGCAGTTTATCGCGGGGCGCGGGAAAACTGTTTTTT. V and J are TRBV28 and TRBJ1-4; D may be TRBD1 (5 bases). Trimming left V 1 base short and J 10 bases short, with 13 bases between. The CDR3 has 14 residues. Germline CDR1 and CDR2: MDHEN and SYDVKM.

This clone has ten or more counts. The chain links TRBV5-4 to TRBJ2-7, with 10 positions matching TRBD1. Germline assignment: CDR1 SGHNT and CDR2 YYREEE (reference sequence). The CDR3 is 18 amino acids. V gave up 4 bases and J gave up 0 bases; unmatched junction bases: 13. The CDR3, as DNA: TGTGCCAGCAGCGGCCTCGGGACAGGGGACGGGCCCTCCTACGAGCAGTACTTC. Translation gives CASSGLGTGDGPSYEQYF.

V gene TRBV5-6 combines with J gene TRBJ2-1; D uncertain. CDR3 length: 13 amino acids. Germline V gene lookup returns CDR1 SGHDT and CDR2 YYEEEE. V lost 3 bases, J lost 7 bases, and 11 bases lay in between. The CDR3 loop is CASSSGVGNEQFF. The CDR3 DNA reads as TGTGCCAGCAGCTCAGGTGTGGGTAATGAGCAGTTCTTC.

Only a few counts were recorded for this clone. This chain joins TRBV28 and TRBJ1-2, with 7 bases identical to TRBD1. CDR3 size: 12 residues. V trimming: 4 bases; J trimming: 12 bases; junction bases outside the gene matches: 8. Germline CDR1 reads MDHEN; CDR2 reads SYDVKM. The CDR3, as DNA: TGTGCCAGCAGTTCGACAGGGTTCGACCACACCTTC. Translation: CASSSTGFDHTF.

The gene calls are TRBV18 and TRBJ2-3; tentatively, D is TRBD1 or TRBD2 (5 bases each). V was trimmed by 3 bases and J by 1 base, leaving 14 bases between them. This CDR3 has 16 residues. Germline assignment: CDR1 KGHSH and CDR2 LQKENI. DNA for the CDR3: TGTGCCAGCTCACCTGTCGGGGCGCCGGGCACAGATACGCAGTATTTT. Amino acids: CASSPVGAPGTDTQYF.

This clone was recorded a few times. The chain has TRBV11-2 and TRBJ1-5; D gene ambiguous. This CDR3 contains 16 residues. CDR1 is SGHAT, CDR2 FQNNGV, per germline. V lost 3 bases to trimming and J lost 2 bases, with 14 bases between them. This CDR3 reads CASSFGQPRGNQPQHF. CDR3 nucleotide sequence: TGTGCCAGCAGCTTCGGTCAACCGAGGGGCAATCAGCCCCAGCATTTT.

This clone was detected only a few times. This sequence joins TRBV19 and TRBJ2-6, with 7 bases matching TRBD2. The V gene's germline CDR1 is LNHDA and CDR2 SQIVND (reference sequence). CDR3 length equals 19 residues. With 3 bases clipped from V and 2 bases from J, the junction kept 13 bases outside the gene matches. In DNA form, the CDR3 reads TGTGCCAGTAGTATTCCGGGGGGACCATCGGGACCTGGGGCCAACGTCCTGACTTTC. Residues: CASSIPGGPSGPGANVLTF.

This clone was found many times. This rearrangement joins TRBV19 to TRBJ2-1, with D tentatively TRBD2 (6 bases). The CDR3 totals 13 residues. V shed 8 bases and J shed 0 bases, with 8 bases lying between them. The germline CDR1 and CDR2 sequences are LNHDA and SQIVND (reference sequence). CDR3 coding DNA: TGTGCCAGTGGGACTGACTCCTACAATGAGCAGTTCTTC. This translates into CASGTDSYNEQFF.

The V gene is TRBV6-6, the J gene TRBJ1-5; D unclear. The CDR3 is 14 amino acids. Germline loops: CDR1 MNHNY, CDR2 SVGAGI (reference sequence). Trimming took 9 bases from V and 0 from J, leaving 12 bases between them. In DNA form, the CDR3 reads TGTGCCAGTTCTCCACAGATTAGCAATCAGCCCCAGCATTTT. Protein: CASSPQISNQPQHF.

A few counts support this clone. CDR3 loop: CASSYMATRAQFF. Written as DNA, the CDR3 is TGTGCCAGCAGTTACATGGCCACCCGGGCCCAGTTCTTC. The chain uses TRBV6-5 and TRBJ2-1; D unresolved. The germline V and J ends were trimmed by 2 bases and 13 bases, with 15 bases remaining between them. The CDR3 covers 13 residues. Germline V gene data show CDR1 as MNHEY and CDR2 as SVGAGI.

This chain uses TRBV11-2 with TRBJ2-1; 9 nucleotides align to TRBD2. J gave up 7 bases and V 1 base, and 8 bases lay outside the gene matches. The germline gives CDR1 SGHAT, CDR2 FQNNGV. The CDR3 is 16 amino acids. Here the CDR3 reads CASSLGGSGSTNEQFF. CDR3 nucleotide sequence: TGTGCCAGCAGCTTAGGGGGTAGCGGGAGTACGAATGAGCAGTTCTTC.

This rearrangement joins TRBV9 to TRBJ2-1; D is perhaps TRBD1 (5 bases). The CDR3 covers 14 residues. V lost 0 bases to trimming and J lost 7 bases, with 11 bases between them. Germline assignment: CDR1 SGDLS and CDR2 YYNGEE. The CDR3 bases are TGTGCCAGCAGCGTAGGGGCTGGACAAAATGAGCAGTTCTTC. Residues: CASSVGAGQNEQFF.

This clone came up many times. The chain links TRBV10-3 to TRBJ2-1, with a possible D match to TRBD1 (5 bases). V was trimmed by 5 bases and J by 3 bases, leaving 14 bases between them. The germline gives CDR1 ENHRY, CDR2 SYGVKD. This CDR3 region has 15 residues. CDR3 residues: CAISSREGIYNEQFF. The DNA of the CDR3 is TGTGCCATCAGTTCCAGGGAAGGAATCTACAATGAGCAGTTCTTC.

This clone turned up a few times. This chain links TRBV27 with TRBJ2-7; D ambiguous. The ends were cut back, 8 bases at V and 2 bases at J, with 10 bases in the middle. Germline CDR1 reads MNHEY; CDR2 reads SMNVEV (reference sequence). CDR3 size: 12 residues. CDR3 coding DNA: TGTGCCAGCCGGTCAAACACCTACGAGCAGTACTTC. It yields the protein CASRSNTYEQYF.

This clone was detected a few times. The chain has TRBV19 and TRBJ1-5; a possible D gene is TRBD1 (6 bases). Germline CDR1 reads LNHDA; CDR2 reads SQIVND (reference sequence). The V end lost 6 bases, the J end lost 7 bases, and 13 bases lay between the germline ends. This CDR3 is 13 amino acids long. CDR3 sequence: CASRQGLIQPQHF. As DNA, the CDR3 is TGTGCCAGTAGACAGGGATTAATCCAGCCCCAGCATTTT. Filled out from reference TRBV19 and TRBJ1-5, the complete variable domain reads DGGITQSPKYLFRKEGQNVTLSCEQNLNHDAMYWYRQDPGQGLRLIYYSQIVNDFQKGDIAEGYSVSREKKESFPLTVTSAQKNPTAFYLCASRQGLIQPQHFGDGTRLSIL.

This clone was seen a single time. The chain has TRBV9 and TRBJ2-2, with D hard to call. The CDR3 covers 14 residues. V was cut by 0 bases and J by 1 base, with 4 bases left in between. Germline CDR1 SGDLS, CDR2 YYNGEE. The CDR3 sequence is CASSVAENTGELFF. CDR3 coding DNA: TGTGCCAGCAGCGTAGCGGAGAACACCGGGGAGCTGTTTTTT.

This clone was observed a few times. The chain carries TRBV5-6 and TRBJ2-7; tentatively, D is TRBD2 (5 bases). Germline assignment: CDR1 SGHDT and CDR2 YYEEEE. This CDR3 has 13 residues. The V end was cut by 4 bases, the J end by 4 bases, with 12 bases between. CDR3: CASSTYRGYEQYF. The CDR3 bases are TGTGCCAGCAGCACCTACCGAGGGTACGAGCAGTACTTC.

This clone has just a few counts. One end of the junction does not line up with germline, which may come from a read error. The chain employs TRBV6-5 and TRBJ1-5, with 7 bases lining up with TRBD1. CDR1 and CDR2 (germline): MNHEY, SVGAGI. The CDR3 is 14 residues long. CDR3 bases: TGTGCCATCAGTGACGGGACAGGCAATCAGCCCCAGCATTTT. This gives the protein CAISDGTGNQPQHF.

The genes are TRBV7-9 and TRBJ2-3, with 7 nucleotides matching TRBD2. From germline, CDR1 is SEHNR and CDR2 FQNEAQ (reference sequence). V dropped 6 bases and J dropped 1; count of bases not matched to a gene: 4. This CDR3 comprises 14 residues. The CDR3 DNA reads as TGTGCCAGCAGGACCAGCGGGGGCACAGATACGCAGTATTTT. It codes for CASRTSGGTDTQYF. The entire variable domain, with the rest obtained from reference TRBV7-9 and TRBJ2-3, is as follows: DTGVSQNPRHKITKRGQNVTFRCDPISEHNRLYWYRQTLGQGPEFLTYFQNEAQLEKSRLLSDRFSAERPKGSFSTLEIQRTEQGDSAMYLCASRTSGGTDTQYFGPGTRLTVL.

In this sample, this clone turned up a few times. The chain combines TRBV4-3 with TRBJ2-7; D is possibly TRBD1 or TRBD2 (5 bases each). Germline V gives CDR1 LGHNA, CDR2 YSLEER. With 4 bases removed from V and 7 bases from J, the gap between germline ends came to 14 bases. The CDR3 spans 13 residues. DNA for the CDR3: TGCGCCAGCAGCCTCCCGACAGCGGAGGAGCAGTACTTC. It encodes CASSLPTAEEQYF.

Written as DNA, the CDR3 is TGTGCCACCAGCAGAGAGTTCTTCTCTGGAAACACCATATATTTT. Translating gives CATSREFFSGNTIYF. The chain joins TRBV15 to TRBJ1-3; D unclear. The CDR3 spans 15 residues. V lost 0 bases to trimming and J lost 0 bases, with 6 bases between them. Germline assignment: CDR1 LNHNV and CDR2 YYDKDF (reference sequence).

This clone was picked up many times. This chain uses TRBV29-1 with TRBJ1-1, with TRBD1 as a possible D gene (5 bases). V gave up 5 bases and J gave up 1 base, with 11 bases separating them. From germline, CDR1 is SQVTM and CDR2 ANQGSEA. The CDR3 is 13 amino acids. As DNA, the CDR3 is TGCAGCGTTAGGAGCCAGGGGAACACTGAAGCTTTCTTT. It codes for CSVRSQGNTEAFF.

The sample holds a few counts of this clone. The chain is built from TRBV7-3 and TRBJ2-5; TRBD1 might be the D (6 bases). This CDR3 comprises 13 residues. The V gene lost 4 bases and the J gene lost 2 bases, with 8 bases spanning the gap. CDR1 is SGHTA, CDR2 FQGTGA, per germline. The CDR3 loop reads CASSSGQQETQYF. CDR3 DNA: TGTGCCAGCAGCTCCGGACAGCAAGAGACCCAGTACTTC. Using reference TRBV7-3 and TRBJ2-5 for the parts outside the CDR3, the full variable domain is GAGVSQTPSNKVTEKGKYVELRCDPISGHTALYWYRQSLGQGPEFLIYFQGTGAADDSGLPNDRFFAVRPEGSVSTLKIQRTERGDSAVYLCASSSGQQETQYFGPGTRLLVL.

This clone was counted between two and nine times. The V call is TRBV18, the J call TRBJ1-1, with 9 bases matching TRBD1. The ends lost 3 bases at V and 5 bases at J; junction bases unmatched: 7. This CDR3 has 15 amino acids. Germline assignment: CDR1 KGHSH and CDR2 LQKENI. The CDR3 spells CASSPQRQGGTEAFF. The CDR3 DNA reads TGTGCCAGCTCACCCCAAAGACAGGGGGGGACTGAAGCTTTCTTT.